One sample yielded the 26 T cell receptor beta chains listed below, sequenced in a study of T cell responses to AZD1222 COVID-19 vaccine. Profiled with immunoSEQ multiplex PCR; TCRdb holds only in-frame clones, not every one. The table shows about 100,000 clones, with roughly 87% occurring only once. The sequences come from peripheral blood, collected on day 0 of AZD1222 vaccination. Receptors were obtained from an adult in good health.

The rearrangement links TRBV24-1 to TRBJ1-3, with TRBD1 matching over 9 bases. Unmatched junction bases numbered 7, after V lost 9 bases and J lost 2 bases. The length of the CDR3 is 15 residues. Germline V gene sequence: CDR1 KGHDR, CDR2 SFDVKD. The CDR3 DNA reads as TGTGCCACCCGTGGGACAGGGTACCCTGGAAACACCATATATTTT. Its protein product is CATRGTGYPGNTIYF.

V usage is TRBV7-9 and J usage is TRBJ2-1, with 11 bases fitting TRBD1. The CDR3 consists of 13 residues. The germline gives CDR1 SEHNR, CDR2 FQNEAQ (reference sequence). The trim removed 8 bases at V and 7 bases at J, leaving 4 bases unmatched. The CDR3 nucleotides are TGTGCCAGCCGTGGACAGGGGGCGAATGAGCAGTTCTTC. This gives the protein CASRGQGANEQFF.

This clone was seen more than once but under ten times. One end of the junction varies from germline; a read error may be responsible. CDR3 residues: CASSLGEYSNQPQHF. The CDR3 region has the DNA TGTGCCAGCAGTTTAGGGGAGTATAGCAATCAGCCCCAGCATTTT. The V call is TRBV7-8, the J call TRBJ1-5; D is possibly TRBD1 (5 bases). The CDR3 has 15 residues. Germline-derived CDR1 and CDR2 are SGHVS and FQNEAQ.

The CDR3 region is CASSITGTGDTIYF. The CDR3 DNA sequence: TGCGCCAGCAGTATCACAGGGACGGGTGACACCATATATTTT. V and J are TRBV5-1 and TRBJ1-3; possible D gene TRBD1, 6 bases. This CDR3 is built from 14 residues. Trimming cost V 5 bases and J 8 bases, with 17 bases left between them. Germline V CDR1 and CDR2: SGHRS, YFSETQ. Full variable domain (missing parts from reference TRBV5-1 and TRBJ1-3): KAGVTQTPRYLIKTRGQQVTLSCSPISGHRSVSWYQQTPGQGLQFLFEYFSETQRNKGNFPGRFSGRQFSNSRSEMNVSTLELGDSALYLCASSITGTGDTIYFGEGSWLTVV.

On this clone: Other DNA sequences from this sample encode an identical CDR3 as well. The CDR3 is CASSLGGTYGYTF. CDR3 coding DNA: TGTGCCAGCAGTCTCGGAGGCACCTATGGCTACACCTTC. The rearrangement links TRBV12-3 or TRBV12-4 to TRBJ1-2; D remains unclear. The CDR3 is made up of 13 amino acids. V was pared by 5 bases and J by 4 bases, with 11 bases between.

The V and J genes are TRBV4-3 and TRBJ2-5, with TRBD2 as a possible D gene (6 bases). The CDR3 consists of 14 residues. The germline gives CDR1 LGHNA, CDR2 YSLEER. Trimming removed 4 bases at V and 2 bases at J, with 11 bases between. CDR3 coding DNA: TGCGCCAGCAGCCGGGACGGGGGTCAAGAGACCCAGTACTTC. Residues: CASSRDGGQETQYF.

The CDR3 here is CASSRTSGGTSTGELFF. In nucleotides, the CDR3 is TGCGCCAGCAGTCGGACTAGCGGGGGGACATCGACCGGGGAGCTGTTTTTT. The gene calls are TRBV5-1 and TRBJ2-2, with 14 bases lining up with TRBD2. The CDR3 loop spans 17 amino acids. Germline V CDR1 and CDR2: SGHRS, YFSETQ. Trimming cost V 5 bases and J 5 bases; bases outside gene matches: 8.

The chain combines TRBV7-3 with TRBJ1-1; D is unclear. CDR3 size: 14 residues. CDR1 and CDR2 from the germline V gene are SGHTA and FQGTGA. The V end was cut by 0 bases, the J end by 0 bases, with 5 bases between. The CDR3 reads CASSLTGVNTEAFF. As DNA, the CDR3 is TGTGCCAGCAGCTTAACGGGAGTGAACACTGAAGCTTTCTTT.

The chain has TRBV5-6 and TRBJ2-3; tentatively, D is TRBD1 (6 bases). The CDR3 extends over 15 amino acids. V was shortened by 0 bases and J by 6 bases, with 14 bases between the two germline ends. CDR1 SGHDT and CDR2 YYEEEE come from the germline V gene. The CDR3 DNA reads TGTGCCAGCAGCTTGGTTGGGGGCGAGGCCGATACGCAGTATTTT. This codes for CASSLVGGEADTQYF.

V gene TRBV6-1 combines with J gene TRBJ1-1; D uncertain. This CDR3 has 15 amino acids. In germline, CDR1 is MNHNS, CDR2 SASEGT. Between the trimmed V and J ends, which lost 2 bases and 1 base, there was a span of 11 bases. CDR3 protein: CASSELQVKNTEAFF. CDR3 coding DNA: TGTGCCAGCAGTGAATTGCAGGTTAAGAACACTGAAGCTTTCTTT.

V usage is TRBV27 and J usage is TRBJ1-1, with TRBD1 identical over 9 bases. Germline-derived CDR1 and CDR2 are MNHEY and SMNVEV (reference sequence). CDR3 size: 16 residues. Germline trimming cut 6 bases from V and 3 bases from J; bases unmatched to any gene: 11. The CDR3 protein is CASSGSGTGWYTEAFF. The CDR3 DNA reads TGTGCCAGCAGCGGATCCGGGACAGGGTGGTACACTGAAGCTTTCTTT.

The rearrangement links TRBV7-9 to TRBJ2-2; 8 nucleotides match TRBD2. V lost 2 bases, J lost 7 bases, and 6 bases stayed unmatched. Germline V gives CDR1 SEHNR, CDR2 FQNEAQ (reference sequence). The length of the CDR3 is 15 residues. The CDR3 region is CASSLRREVHGELFF. CDR3 in DNA: TGTGCCAGCAGCTTAAGGCGGGAGGTTCACGGGGAGCTGTTTTTT. The full variable domain, rest sourced from reference TRBV7-9 and TRBJ2-2, is DTGVSQNPRHKITKRGQNVTFRCDPISEHNRLYWYRQTLGQGPEFLTYFQNEAQLEKSRLLSDRFSAERPKGSFSTLEIQRTEQGDSAMYLCASSLRREVHGELFFGEGSRLTVL.

The chain is built from TRBV27 and TRBJ2-3, with TRBD2 matching 12 bases. CDR3 length: 15 amino acids. CDR1 and CDR2 (germline): MNHEY, SMNVEV (reference sequence). Trimming at V came to 10 bases and at J to 4 bases, leaving 9 bases not matched to a gene. The CDR3 is CATRQTSGSSDTQYF. The DNA of the CDR3 is TGTGCCACCCGGCAGACTAGCGGGAGTTCAGATACGCAGTATTTT.

The J gene is TRBJ1-6, the V gene TRBV7-9; TRBD1 matches at 7 bases. In germline, CDR1 is SEHNR, CDR2 FQNEAQ (reference sequence). This CDR3 is built from 15 residues. With V trimmed by 5 bases and J by 3 bases, 4 bases remained unmatched. Here the CDR3 reads CASSRRQGYNSPLHF. The CDR3, as DNA: TGTGCCAGCAGCCGACGACAGGGCTATAATTCACCCCTCCACTTT.

The count of this clone is one. The gene calls are TRBV27 and TRBJ2-5; 8 positions match TRBD1. This CDR3 spans 13 amino acids. The germline V gene encodes CDR1 MNHEY and CDR2 SMNVEV (reference sequence). The trim removed 5 bases at V and 5 bases at J, leaving 4 bases unmatched. CDR3 protein: CASSPRGRETQYF. The DNA for the CDR3 is TGTGCCAGCAGTCCCAGGGGGCGTGAGACCCAGTACTTC.

The rearrangement joins TRBV6-2 or TRBV6-3 to TRBJ2-5; no definite D call. The ends were cut back, 5 bases at V and 3 bases at J, with 16 bases in the middle. The CDR3 sequence is 15 residues long. Germline CDR1 and CDR2: MNHEY and SVGEGT. The DNA of the CDR3 is TGTGCCAGCAGTCAAACAACCAGGCCTAAAGAGACCCAGTACTTC. Translated, it gives CASSQTTRPKETQYF.

The genes are TRBV20-1 and TRBJ2-5, with TRBD2 matching over 8 bases. The CDR3 covers 15 residues. Germline V lookup: CDR1 DFQATT, CDR2 SNEGSKA (reference sequence). V shed 3 bases, J shed 4 bases, and the junction held 10 bases outside the gene matches. In DNA form, the CDR3 reads TGCAGTGCTAGTGGTGGCGGGGGGCCAGCAGAGACCCAGTACTTC. This sequence encodes CSASGGGGPAETQYF.

The chain is built from TRBV24-1 and TRBJ1-2; D gene unclear. Deletions cut 2 bases from V and 8 bases from J, with 11 bases between. The CDR3 covers 13 residues. CDR1 and CDR2 (germline): KGHDR, SFDVKD. The CDR3 loop is CATSDSVAGGYTF. CDR3 sequence (DNA): TGTGCCACCAGTGATTCTGTGGCGGGCGGCTACACCTTC.

The chain joins TRBV7-9 to TRBJ2-7; D is ambiguous. CDR3 length: 12 amino acids. The germline V and J ends were trimmed by 1 base and 6 bases, with 7 bases remaining between them. From germline, CDR1 is SEHNR and CDR2 FQNEAQ (reference sequence). CDR3 in amino acids: CASSLVGSEQYF. The CDR3, as DNA: TGTGCCAGCAGCTTAGTTGGTTCCGAGCAGTACTTC.

This chain uses TRBV4-2 with TRBJ1-6; 12 nucleotides line up with TRBD1. This CDR3 spans 18 amino acids. From germline, CDR1 is LGHNA and CDR2 YNFKEQ. V was pared by 3 bases and J by 1 base, with 4 bases of the junction left unmatched. CDR3 protein: CASSQGQGAQSYNSPLHF. CDR3 DNA sequence: TGTGCCAGCAGCCAGGGACAGGGGGCTCAATCCTATAATTCACCCCTCCACTTT.

The chain couples TRBV10-3 to TRBJ1-2; no clear D. The CDR3 has 15 amino acids. The germline V gene encodes CDR1 ENHRY and CDR2 SYGVKD. V lost 6 bases, J lost 3 bases, and 17 bases lay in between. The CDR3 reads CAIRTSTDGDYGYTF. DNA of the CDR3: TGTGCCATCAGGACCTCAACAGACGGAGACTATGGCTACACCTTC.

For the CDR3, the DNA is TGTGCCAGCAGTTGGGGCGGTTCTCACTACGAGCAGTACTTC. Amino acid sequence: CASSWGGSHYEQYF. The V gene is TRBV6-6, the J gene TRBJ2-7, with D possibly being TRBD1 (5 bases). The CDR3 loop spans 14 amino acids. The V and J ends lost 4 bases and 3 bases respectively, with 13 bases between them. Germline CDR1 is MNHNY and CDR2 is SVGAGI (reference sequence).

This clone appeared once. V usage is TRBV6-1 and J usage is TRBJ2-5, with D unresolved. The CDR3 has 15 amino acids. Germline V gives CDR1 MNHNS, CDR2 SASEGT. Trimming took off 2 bases at V and 4 bases at J, with 14 bases between the two ends. The CDR3 is CASSELFGRRETQYF. CDR3 DNA: TGTGCCAGCAGTGAACTTTTTGGCCGTCGAGAGACCCAGTACTTC.

The V call is TRBV9, the J call TRBJ1-6; D uncertain. V lost 0 bases, J lost 6 bases, and 10 bases lay in between. The CDR3 has 15 amino acids. CDR1 and CDR2 from the germline V gene are SGDLS and YYNGEE. Written as DNA, the CDR3 is TGTGCCAGCAGCGTAGGGCAGGAGGGTAATTCACCCCTCCACTTT. This encodes CASSVGQEGNSPLHF.

The chain joins TRBV7-3 to TRBJ2-1; TRBD2 might be the D (6 bases). The CDR3 totals 15 residues. V dropped 0 bases and J dropped 1 base, with 7 bases sitting between them. From germline, CDR1 is SGHTA and CDR2 FQGTGA. The CDR3 bases are TGTGCCAGCAGCTTAACCGGGAGTTCCTACAATGAGCAGTTCTTC. Its protein is CASSLTGSSYNEQFF.

J is TRBJ1-6 and V is TRBV7-2, with TRBD1 matching over 7 bases. Germline lookup yields CDR1 SGHTA and CDR2 FQGNSA. The CDR3 spans 18 residues. J gave up 8 bases and V 3 bases, and 16 bases lay outside the gene matches. In DNA form, the CDR3 reads TGTGCCAGCAGCTTTCACTCGACAGGGTCTTTTGCCTATTCACCCCTCCACTTT. It encodes CASSFHSTGSFAYSPLHF.